This entry lists 9 T cell receptor beta chains sequenced from one sample in a study of blood T cell repertoires in COVID-19. Repertoires were generated with immunoSEQ multiplex PCR, while TCRdb's copy carries only in-frame clones and drops some. The data hold 100,000 to 150,000 clones, with over 75% observed a single time. Sequencing input: peripheral blood. The source is a man aged 80 or over with active or convalescent COVID-19.

The chain joins TRBV28 to TRBJ2-7, with 9 bases fitting TRBD1. The length of the CDR3 is 13 residues. From germline, CDR1 is MDHEN and CDR2 SYDVKM. V was pared by 8 bases and J by 0 bases, with 2 bases of the junction left unmatched. The CDR3 DNA reads TGTGCCAGCTGGGACAGGGCCTCCTACGAGCAGTACTTC. Its translation: CASWDRASYEQYF.

V gene TRBV19 combines with J gene TRBJ2-7; D may be TRBD1 (5 bases). V dropped 5 bases and J dropped 0 bases, with 11 bases sitting between them. The germline V gene encodes CDR1 LNHDA and CDR2 SQIVND (reference sequence). The CDR3 sequence is 14 residues long. CDR3 amino acids: CASSPSTVSYEQYF. Here the CDR3 DNA reads TGTGCCAGTAGTCCATCGACAGTCTCCTACGAGCAGTACTTC.

This clone appeared once. The CDR3 nucleotides read TGTGCCAGCAGCTTAGCGGGGGGGCCGTCTTGGCAAGAGACCCAGTACTTC. It translates to CASSLAGGPSWQETQYF. J is TRBJ2-5 and V is TRBV7-3; TRBD2 agrees at 9 bases. Germline-derived CDR1 and CDR2 are SGHTA and FQGTGA. Trimming removed 2 bases from V and 2 bases from J; junction bases left unmatched: 9. The CDR3 totals 17 residues.

J is TRBJ1-2 and V is TRBV9; 8 bases are a match to TRBD1. The J segment lost 2 bases and the V segment lost 4 bases, leaving 7 bases of the junction unmatched. Germline CDR1 is SGDLS and CDR2 is YYNGEE. The CDR3 contains 15 residues. As DNA, the CDR3 is TGTGCCAGCAGCATCGGGACAGGAGAAAACTATGGCTACACCTTC. Translation gives CASSIGTGENYGYTF.

V is TRBV3-1 (or the pseudogene TRBV3-2) and J is TRBJ2-3; 8 bases fit TRBD1. Per the germline V gene, CDR1 is LGHDT and CDR2 is YNNKEL (reference sequence). CDR3 length: 14 amino acids. With V trimmed by 2 bases and J by 5 bases, 3 bases remained unmatched. The CDR3 region is CASSQQGAKDTQYF. The CDR3 DNA is TGTGCCAGCAGCCAACAGGGGGCGAAAGATACGCAGTATTTT.

The rearrangement joins TRBV6-2 or TRBV6-3 to TRBJ2-2; D perhaps matches TRBD1 (5 bases). The germline V gene has CDR1 MNHEY and CDR2 SVGEGT. Trimming pared 2 bases from V and 0 bases from J, leaving 10 bases between. The CDR3 is made up of 16 amino acids. This CDR3 reads CASSYGQGSNTGELFF. In nucleotides, the CDR3 is TGTGCCAGCAGTTACGGGCAGGGTTCGAACACCGGGGAGCTGTTTTTT.

This clone was recorded only once. This chain uses TRBV2 with TRBJ1-5; no clear D gene. The germline V and J ends were trimmed by 4 bases and 2 bases, with 15 bases remaining between them. Germline V gene sequence: CDR1 SNHLY, CDR2 FYNNEI. The CDR3 totals 16 residues. CDR3 nucleotides: TGTGCCAGCAGTGTCTCCGGGTACCGGGGCAATCAGCCCCAGCATTTT. It translates to CASSVSGYRGNQPQHF.

The chain combines TRBV9 with TRBJ1-6; D is unclear. The CDR3 consists of 17 residues. Germline CDR1 is SGDLS and CDR2 is YYNGEE. With 0 bases removed from V and 2 bases from J, the gap between germline ends came to 12 bases. The CDR3 sequence is CASSVAALATYNSPLHF. CDR3 DNA: TGTGCCAGCAGCGTAGCGGCTTTAGCAACCTATAATTCACCCCTCCACTTT.

V and J are TRBV6-6 and TRBJ2-5; 7 nucleotides match TRBD1. Germline V CDR1 and CDR2: MNHNY, SVGAGI (reference sequence). CDR3 length: 13 residues. V dropped 2 bases and J dropped 5; count of bases not matched to a gene: 2. CDR3: CASSYRDSETQYF. The DNA for the CDR3 is TGTGCCAGCAGTTACCGGGACAGTGAGACCCAGTACTTC.